The rows below give T cell receptor beta chains drawn from one sample of a study of blood T cell repertoires in COVID-19. Method: immunoSEQ multiplex PCR; TCRdb's copy keeps in-frame clones and lacks some. The table shows about 480,000 clones, with approximately 89% occurring only once. Sequences were obtained from peripheral blood. These receptors were collected from a man between 18 and 29 years old with COVID-19, enrolled during active disease. CDR3s include the opening cysteine and the closing phenylalanine or tryptophan. The D gene is left open where the match is weak. Rows give clone size only sometimes, using once, few, many, or a class for an expanded clone.

CDR3 length,V gene,D gene,clone size,J gene,CDR3 protein,CDR3 DNA
15,TRBV11-2,.,.,TRBJ2-3,CASSLVAGSPDTQYF,TGTGCCAGCAGCTTAGTCGCAGGAAGTCCAGATACGCAGTATTTT
16,TRBV2,.,.,TRBJ2-2,CASSEDGWTFTGELFF,TGTGCCAGCAGTGAAGATGGGTGGACATTCACCGGGGAGCTGTTTTTT
17,TRBV13,TRBD2,few,TRBJ2-7,CASRPGLAGVPGYEQYF,TGTGCCAGCAGACCGGGACTAGCGGGAGTGCCGGGCTACGAGCAGTACTTC
14,TRBV7-8,.,.,TRBJ2-1,CAGSPLESYNEQFF,TGTGCCGGATCCCCACTAGAGTCGTACAATGAGCAGTTCTTC
16,TRBV7-8,TRBD1,.,TRBJ2-2,CASSPRQGAYTGELFF,TGTGCCAGCAGCCCAAGACAGGGGGCTTATACCGGGGAGCTGTTTTTT
15,TRBV5-5,TRBD2,.,TRBJ2-7,CASSFLAGASYEQYF,TGTGCCAGCAGCTTCCTAGCGGGAGCATCCTACGAGCAGTACTTC
13,TRBV24-1,.,.,TRBJ2-1,CATSTGVSNEQFF,TGTGCCACCAGTACAGGTGTAAGCAATGAGCAGTTCTTC
15,TRBV5-1,TRBD2,.,TRBJ2-7,CASSLDGGGLYEQYF,TGCGCCAGCAGCTTGGATGGGGGAGGGCTGTACGAGCAGTACTTC
16,TRBV2,TRBD1,once,TRBJ1-5,CASSLTGGEGNQPQHF,TGTGCCAGCAGTTTAACAGGGGGCGAGGGCAATCAGCCCCAGCATTTT
16,TRBV19,TRBD1,.,TRBJ1-1,CASSIAGRGRNTEAFF,TGTGCCAGTAGTATCGCAGGCAGGGGGCGGAACACTGAAGCTTTCTTT
14,TRBV4-1,.,.,TRBJ2-1,CASRERDTYNEQFF,TGCGCCAGCAGGGAAAGGGACACCTACAATGAGCAGTTCTTC